This T cell receptor (beta chain) is from a study of shared clonotypes between healthy human individuals. This CDR3 comprises 15 residues. V shed 6 bases and J shed 4 bases, with 17 bases lying between them. CDR1 and CDR2 from the germline V gene are MGHRA and YSYEKL. Some clones are missing from TCRdb's copy, which holds only in-frame ones; the method was immunoSEQ multiplex PCR. The sample lists a few hundred thousand clones, roughly 84% occurring once. The sequence came from a man aged 18 to 29 in good health. Sequenced: memory CD8+ T cells sorted from blood. Subset given: CD45RO+ cells pooled with CCR7-negative TemRA cells. The chain couples TRBV4-1 to TRBJ2-3; D is possibly TRBD1 or TRBD2 (5 bases each). CDR3 in amino acids: CASRSRQRASDTQYF. The DNA for the CDR3 is TGCGCCAGCAGGTCCCGACAGAGGGCGTCAGATACGCAGTATTTT.